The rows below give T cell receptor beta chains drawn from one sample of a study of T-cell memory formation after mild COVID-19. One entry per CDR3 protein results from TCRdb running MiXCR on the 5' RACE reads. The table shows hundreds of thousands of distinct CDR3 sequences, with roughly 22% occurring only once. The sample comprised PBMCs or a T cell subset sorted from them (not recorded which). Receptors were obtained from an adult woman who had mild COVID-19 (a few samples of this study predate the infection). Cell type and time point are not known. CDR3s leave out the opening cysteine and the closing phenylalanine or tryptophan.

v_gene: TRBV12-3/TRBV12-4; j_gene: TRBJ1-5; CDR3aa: ASSLGSGFSNQPQH
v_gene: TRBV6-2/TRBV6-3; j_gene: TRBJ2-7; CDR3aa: ASSYSGGHIYEQY
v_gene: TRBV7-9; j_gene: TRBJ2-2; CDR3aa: ASSTDSLGGELF
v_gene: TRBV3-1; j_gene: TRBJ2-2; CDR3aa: ASSSMNGELF
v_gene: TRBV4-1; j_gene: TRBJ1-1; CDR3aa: ASSHQTGQINTEAF
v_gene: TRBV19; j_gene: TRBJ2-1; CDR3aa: ASRAGTRWF
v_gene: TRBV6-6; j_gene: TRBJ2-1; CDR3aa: ASSYFPSGDDYNEQF
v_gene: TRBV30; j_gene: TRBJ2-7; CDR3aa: AWSVRVGKAYEQY
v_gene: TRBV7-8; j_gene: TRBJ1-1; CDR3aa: ASSPRGTRAEAF
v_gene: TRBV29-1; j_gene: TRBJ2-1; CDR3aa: SLTDPRGTYNEQF
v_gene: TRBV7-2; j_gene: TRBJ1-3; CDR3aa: ASSLQGSQGNTIY
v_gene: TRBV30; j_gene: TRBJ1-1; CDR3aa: AWSVVRASEAF
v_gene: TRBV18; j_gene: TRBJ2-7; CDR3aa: ASSRARHPAGEQY
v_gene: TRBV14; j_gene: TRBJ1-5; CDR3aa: ASSQQGQGPQH
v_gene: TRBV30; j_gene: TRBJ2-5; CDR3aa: AWRVEIQETQY
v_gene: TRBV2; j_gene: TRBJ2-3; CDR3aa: ASKGTSGGLDPQY
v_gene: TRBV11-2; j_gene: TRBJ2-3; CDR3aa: ASSLYQQDTQY
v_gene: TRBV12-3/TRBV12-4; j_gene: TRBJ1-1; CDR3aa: ASNKGQGMDTEAF
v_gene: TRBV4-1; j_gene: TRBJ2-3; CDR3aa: ASSQVFGITDTQY
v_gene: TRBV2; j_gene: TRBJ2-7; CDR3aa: ASSTGLNEQY
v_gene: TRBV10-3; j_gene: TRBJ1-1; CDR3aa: AISAVDRGTNTEAF
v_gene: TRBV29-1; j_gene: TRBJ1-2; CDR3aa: SVERSRGSGYT
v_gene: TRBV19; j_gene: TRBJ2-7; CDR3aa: ASSRSRDIYEQY
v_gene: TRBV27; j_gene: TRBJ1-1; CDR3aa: ASSSLQGTTEAF
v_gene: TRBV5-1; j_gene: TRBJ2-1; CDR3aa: ASSQLAGSPNEQF
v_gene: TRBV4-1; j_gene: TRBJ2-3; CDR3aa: ASSQETGGRTDTQY
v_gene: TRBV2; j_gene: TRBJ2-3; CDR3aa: ASSPGQAGDTQY
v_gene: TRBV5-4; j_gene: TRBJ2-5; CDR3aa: ASSLAQNPRETQY
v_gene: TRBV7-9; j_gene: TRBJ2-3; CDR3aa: ASRFPMRQKTDTQY
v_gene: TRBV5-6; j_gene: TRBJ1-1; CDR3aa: ASSRLDGAAGEAF
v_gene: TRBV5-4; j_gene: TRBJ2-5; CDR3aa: ASNRVGETQY
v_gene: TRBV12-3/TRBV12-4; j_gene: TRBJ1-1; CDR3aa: ASSPRGGTEAF
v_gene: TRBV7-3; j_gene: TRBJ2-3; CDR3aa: ASSWRGGDTQY
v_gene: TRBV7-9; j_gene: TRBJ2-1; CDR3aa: ASSLAFPGLTDF
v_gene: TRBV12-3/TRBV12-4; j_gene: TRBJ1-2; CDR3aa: ASSLLLADRLNYGYT
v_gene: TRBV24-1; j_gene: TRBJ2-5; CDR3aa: ATSVAGGQETQY
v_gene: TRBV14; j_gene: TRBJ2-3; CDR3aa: ASSQGLAVEDTQY
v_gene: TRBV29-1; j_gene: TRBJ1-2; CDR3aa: SVGGQGFRQGDGYT
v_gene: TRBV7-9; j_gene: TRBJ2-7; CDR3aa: ASSLATYEQY
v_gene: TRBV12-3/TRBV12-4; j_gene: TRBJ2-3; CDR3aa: ASSHRDTQY
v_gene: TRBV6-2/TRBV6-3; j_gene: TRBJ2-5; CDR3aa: ASKDRRETQY
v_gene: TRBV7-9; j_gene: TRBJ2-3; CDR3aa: ASLRVGGTDTQY
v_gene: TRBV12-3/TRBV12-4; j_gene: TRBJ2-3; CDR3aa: ASSLKRGSSTDTQY
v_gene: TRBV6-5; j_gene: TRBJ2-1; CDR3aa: ASSYSIRPVSNEQF
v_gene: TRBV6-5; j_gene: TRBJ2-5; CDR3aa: ASSYRTSGALMETQY
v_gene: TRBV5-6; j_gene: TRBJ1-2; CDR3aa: ASSFGTDIGYT
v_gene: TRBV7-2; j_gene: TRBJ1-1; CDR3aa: ASSAFLTGMGTEAF
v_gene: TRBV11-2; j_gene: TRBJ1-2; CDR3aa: ASSLGAGGSYT
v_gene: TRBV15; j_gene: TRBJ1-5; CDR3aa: ATSRVLFRDSSNQPQH
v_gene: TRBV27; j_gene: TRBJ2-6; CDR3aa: ASSPPALLANVLT
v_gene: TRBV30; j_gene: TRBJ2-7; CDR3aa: AWSVRDRVYEQY
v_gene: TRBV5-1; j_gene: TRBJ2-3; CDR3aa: ASSSTSEGDTQY
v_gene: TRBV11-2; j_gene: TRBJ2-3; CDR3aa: ASSRGTGTDTQY